One sample yielded the 27 T cell receptor beta chains listed below, sequenced in a study of metastatic and nonmetastatic thyroid tumors. Each patient went into thyroid surgery without having received any treatment. TCRdb reanalyzed the PCR reads via MiXCR. The sample contains approximately 84,000 clones, 15% of which appear only once. Sequencing input: blood. These receptors were taken from a female donor with papillary thyroid cancer or a benign thyroid nodule (not recorded which). Some clones in this sample may be carry-over from other donors' samples.

The table lists this clone with many counts. The chain links TRBV10-2 to TRBJ2-3; D ambiguous. V shed 1 base and J shed 2 bases, with 10 bases lying between them. The CDR3 contains 15 residues. Germline V gives CDR1 WSHSY, CDR2 SAAADI. The CDR3 bases are TGCGCCAGCAGTGAGTTCGGACCCAACACAGATACGCAGTATTTT. Its translation is CASSEFGPNTDTQYF.

This clone showed up many times. This sequence joins TRBV7-2 and TRBJ1-5; D not resolved. This CDR3 spans 13 amino acids. Deletions cut 1 base from V and 5 bases from J, with 6 bases between. Germline V gene sequence: CDR1 SGHTA, CDR2 FQGNSA. This chain's CDR3 is CASSLEVYQPQHF. The CDR3 bases are TGTGCCAGCAGCTTAGAGGTCTATCAGCCCCAGCATTTT.

This clone was seen more than once but under ten times. The junction departs from germline at one end; a sequencing error may be responsible. Other DNA sequences within the sample encode an identical CDR3. The chain has TRBV2 and TRBJ1-2; D unclear. Looked up from germline, CDR1 is SNHLY and CDR2 is FYNNEI. The CDR3 is made up of 14 amino acids. CDR3 nucleotides: TGTGCCAGCACGGGTGGGCATTCGTACTATGGCTATACCTTC. It yields the protein CASTGGHSYYGYTF.

This clone was counted between two and nine times. This could be a read error, since a much larger clone is one nucleotide away. V usage is TRBV29-1 and J usage is TRBJ1-3; D is uncertain. Germline V CDR1 and CDR2: SQVTM, ANQGSEA. Trimming stripped 2 bases from V and 3 bases from J, with 8 bases between. The CDR3 spans 13 residues. The CDR3 protein is CSVEKGDGNTIYF. The CDR3 DNA sequence: TGCAGCGTTGAAAAGGGTGATGGAAACACCATATATTTT.

This clone was counted between two and nine times. The gene calls are TRBV19 and TRBJ2-6, with 8 positions matching TRBD2. After removal of 1 base from V and 0 bases from J, the junction contained 8 bases not matched to a gene. CDR1 and CDR2 from the germline V gene are LNHDA and SQIVND (reference sequence). CDR3 length: 19 residues. CDR3 sequence (DNA): TGTGCCAGTAGTATAGGTCCGGGGGGGTCTGGCTCTGGGGCCAACGTCCTGACTTTC. As protein: CASSIGPGGSGSGANVLTF.

This clone has ten or more counts. This chain links TRBV28 with TRBJ2-5, with 8 nucleotides matching TRBD2. CDR1 and CDR2 (germline): MDHEN, SYDVKM. J was trimmed by 5 bases and V by 8 bases; bases with no gene match: 10. This CDR3 has 14 amino acids. The CDR3: CASRPGGARETQYF. The CDR3 DNA reads as TGTGCCAGCCGACCCGGGGGGGCCAGGGAGACCCAGTACTTC.

The chain recombines TRBV28 with TRBJ2-1, with a weak D call TRBD2 (5 bases). The germline gives CDR1 MDHEN, CDR2 SYDVKM. Trimming removed 10 bases at V and 1 base at J, with 11 bases between. The CDR3 length is 13 residues. CDR3 coding DNA: TGTGCCACCCGGACTGTTTCCTACAATGAGCAGTTCTTC. It is translated as CATRTVSYNEQFF.

This clone appeared many times. The chain links TRBV5-1 to TRBJ2-1, with D tentatively TRBD2 (6 bases). Germline CDR1 is SGHRS and CDR2 is YFSETQ. V gave up 2 bases and J gave up 1 base, with 10 bases separating them. The CDR3 runs to 15 residues. The CDR3 sequence is CASSFSGGSYNEQFF. CDR3 nucleotides: TGCGCCAGCAGCTTTTCTGGGGGGTCCTACAATGAGCAGTTCTTC.

The sample holds many counts of this clone. This chain uses TRBV20-1 with TRBJ2-7; 10 positions agree with TRBD1. Germline CDR1 is DFQATT and CDR2 is SNEGSKA (reference sequence). The CDR3 loop spans 12 amino acids. Germline trimming cut 6 bases from V and 3 bases from J; bases unmatched to any gene: 2. The DNA of the CDR3 is TGCAGTGCCCGGACAGGGGGCTACGAGCAGTACTTC. Translation gives CSARTGGYEQYF.

This clone showed up many times. The chain uses TRBV12-5 and TRBJ2-5; D is unclear. This CDR3 region has 13 residues. The germline V gene has CDR1 LGHNT and CDR2 FRNRAP. The ends were cut back, 1 base at V and 2 bases at J, with 5 bases in the middle. CDR3 DNA sequence: TGTGCTAGTGGTTTGGGGGTTCAAGAGACCCAGTACTTC. Protein product: CASGLGVQETQYF.

This clone showed up just a few times. One end of the junction varies from germline; a read error may be responsible. The chain joins TRBV27 to TRBJ1-5; a possible D gene is TRBD1 (6 bases). Germline V gene data show CDR1 as MNHEY and CDR2 as SMNVEV (reference sequence). CDR3 length: 14 amino acids. CDR3: CAISLLGGAQPHHF. The CDR3 bases are TGTGCCATCAGTTTATTAGGGGGGGCCCAGCCCCATCATTTT.

This clone was counted many times. This sequence joins TRBV6-1 and TRBJ2-1, with 7 nucleotides matching TRBD1. The J segment lost 5 bases and the V segment lost 5 bases, leaving 6 bases of the junction unmatched. The CDR3 consists of 14 residues. Germline CDR1 is MNHNS and CDR2 is SASEGT. CDR3 nucleotide sequence: TGTGCCAGCAGTAACACAGGGGATAACAATGAGCAGTTCTTC. Translation: CASSNTGDNNEQFF.

Ten or more counts support this clone. The chain recombines TRBV27 with TRBJ2-5; 11 positions agree with TRBD2. Losses at the gene ends were 2 bases for V and 5 bases for J; bases not matched to a gene: 4. Germline CDR1 reads MNHEY; CDR2 reads SMNVEV (reference sequence). The CDR3 consists of 15 residues. The CDR3: CASSLLAGGRETQYF. The CDR3 DNA follows: TGTGCCAGCAGTTTACTAGCGGGGGGTAGGGAGACCCAGTACTTC.

About this clone: This may stem from a read error, because a much larger clone lies one nucleotide away. This rearrangement joins TRBV20-1 to TRBJ2-1, with 8 bases identical to TRBD2. The CDR3 extends over 13 amino acids. The germline V gene has CDR1 DFQATT and CDR2 SNEGSKA (reference sequence). Trimming removed 4 bases from V and 8 bases from J; junction bases left unmatched: 7. The CDR3 loop reads CSAIGGVLDEQFF. For the CDR3, the DNA is TGCAGTGCTATCGGGGGGGTTTTGGATGAGCAGTTCTTC.

This clone occurred many times. The chain uses TRBV28 and TRBJ2-7, with D tentatively TRBD1 (5 bases). The CDR3 covers 12 residues. Germline V gene lookup returns CDR1 MDHEN and CDR2 SYDVKM. With 7 bases removed from V and 6 bases from J, the gap between germline ends came to 13 bases. The CDR3 nucleotides are TGTGCCAGCACCCCGGAAGGGGCCGAGCAGTACTTC. Protein product: CASTPEGAEQYF.

This clone was observed many times. This chain joins TRBV9 and TRBJ1-2; D unresolved. The V end lost 6 bases, the J end lost 6 bases, and 27 bases lay between the germline ends. Per the germline V gene, CDR1 is SGDLS and CDR2 is YYNGEE. This CDR3 spans 17 amino acids. The CDR3 sequence: CASTYSTRARVADGYTF. DNA of the CDR3: TGTGCCAGCACCTATTCAACCCGGGCCAGAGTCGCAGATGGCTACACCTTC. The full variable domain, with the rest looked up from reference TRBV9 and TRBJ1-2, is DSGVTQTPKHLITATGQRVTLRCSPRSGDLSVYWYQQSLDQGLQFLIQYYNGEERAKGNILERFSAQQFPDLHSELNLSSLELGDSALYFCASTYSTRARVADGYTFGSGTRLTVV.

Turning to this clone: This may be a read error, as it is one base from a much larger clone. The J gene is TRBJ2-5, the V gene TRBV15; the D call may be TRBD1 or TRBD2 (5 bases each). Per germline, CDR1 LNHNV and CDR2 YYDKDF (reference sequence). V was cut by 7 bases and J by 5 bases, with 17 bases left in between. The CDR3 extends over 14 amino acids. The CDR3 is CATTHGAWQETQYF. The CDR3 nucleotides are TGTGCCACCACCCACGGGGCCTGGCAGGAGACCCAGTACTTC.

As to this clone: Since a much larger clone is just one base distant, this may be a read error. The CDR3 DNA is TGTGCCAGCAGCCAGACCACAGGGATATATGGCTACACCTTC. This sequence encodes CASSQTTGIYGYTF. This rearrangement joins TRBV4-2 to TRBJ1-2; D might be TRBD1 (6 bases). Trimming pared 3 bases from V and 5 bases from J, leaving 13 bases between. CDR1 and CDR2 (germline): LGHNA, YNFKEQ. The CDR3 has 14 amino acids.

The rearrangement links TRBV20-1 to TRBJ2-7, with D perhaps matching TRBD1 or TRBD2 (5 bases each). Trimming left V 8 bases short and J 2 bases short, with 16 bases between. CDR3 length equals 13 residues. Germline V gives CDR1 DFQATT, CDR2 SNEGSKA (reference sequence). CDR3 sequence reads: CSPLNRGTYEQYF. CDR3 nucleotides: TGCAGTCCCTTAAACCGGGGCACCTACGAGCAGTACTTC.

This clone showed up just once. A single base separates this from a much larger clone, so it may be a read error. The same CDR3 arises from other DNA sequences in this sample as well. V and J are TRBV4-2 and TRBJ2-5; tentative D call: TRBD2 (7 bases). V gave up 0 bases and J gave up 7 bases, with 24 bases separating them. The CDR3 is 18 amino acids. In germline, CDR1 is LGHNA, CDR2 YNFKEQ. The CDR3 DNA reads TGTGCCAGCAGCCAAGATAGAGTTCAAGGACTAGGGGGGGGGACCCAGTACTTC. Its translation: CASSQDRVQGLGGGTQYF.

Regarding this clone: The sample has other DNA sequences that encode this CDR3 too. The rearrangement links TRBV9 to TRBJ2-3; D may correspond to TRBD1 or TRBD2 (5 bases each). Germline-derived CDR1 and CDR2 are SGDLS and YYNGEE. V was clipped by 2 bases and J by 6 bases, with 13 bases between them. The CDR3 runs to 14 residues. DNA for the CDR3: TGTGCCAGCAGCGTCCTGGGACCGCCGGATACGCAGTATTTT. Residues: CASSVLGPPDTQYF. Full variable domain (remainder filled in from reference TRBV9 and TRBJ2-3): DSGVTQTPKHLITATGQRVTLRCSPRSGDLSVYWYQQSLDQGLQFLIQYYNGEERAKGNILERFSAQQFPDLHSELNLSSLELGDSALYFCASSVLGPPDTQYFGPGTRLTVL.

This sequence joins TRBV27 and TRBJ2-7, with 9 bases identical to TRBD1. CDR1 is MNHEY and CDR2 is SMNVEV in the germline V gene (reference sequence). This CDR3 is built from 15 residues. V dropped 9 bases and J dropped 4; count of bases not matched to a gene: 13. This CDR3 is CARDTKRQGVYEQYF. CDR3 sequence (DNA): TGTGCCAGGGACACAAAAAGACAGGGGGTTTACGAGCAGTACTTC.

This clone was counted a few times. This may stem from a read error, because a much larger clone lies one nucleotide away. J is TRBJ2-1 and V is TRBV29-1; TRBD2 might be the D (5 bases). The germline gives CDR1 SQVTM, CDR2 ANQGSEA. This CDR3 comprises 13 residues. The CDR3 sequence is CSVGPASQNDQFF. The CDR3 nucleotides are TGCAGCGTTGGTCCGGCTAGCCAGAATGATCAGTTCTTC.

This clone was counted ten times or more. The chain couples TRBV6-5 to TRBJ2-7; D may be TRBD2 (5 bases). The CDR3 extends over 16 amino acids. Germline CDR1 and CDR2: MNHEY and SVGAGI. V was trimmed by 2 bases and J by 1 base, leaving 15 bases between them. The CDR3 DNA reads as TGTGCCAGCAGTTACACTACGGATCGGGGTTCCTACGAGCAGTACTTC. This sequence encodes CASSYTTDRGSYEQYF.

This clone was recorded at least ten times. This chain's CDR3 is CSARGSGGPRHEQFF. In DNA form, the CDR3 reads TGCAGTGCTAGGGGAAGCGGGGGGCCGCGACATGAGCAGTTCTTC. This rearrangement joins TRBV20-1 to TRBJ2-1; 9 nucleotides align to TRBD2. Unmatched junction bases numbered 11, after V lost 3 bases and J lost 8 bases. Germline CDR1 reads DFQATT; CDR2 reads SNEGSKA (reference sequence). There are 15 residues in the CDR3.

The chain employs TRBV4-2 and TRBJ2-5, with D perhaps assigned TRBD1 or TRBD2 (5 bases each). Germline CDR1 LGHNA, CDR2 YNFKEQ. V lost 1 base to trimming and J lost 0 bases, with 6 bases between them. This CDR3 region has 14 residues. As DNA, the CDR3 is TGTGCCAGCAGCCAAGTGGGGGACCAAGAGACCCAGTACTTC. This codes for CASSQVGDQETQYF.

This clone showed up just a few times. J is TRBJ2-5 and V is TRBV7-9; D unresolved. The CDR3 has 13 amino acids. The V and J ends lost 1 base and 5 bases respectively, with 8 bases between them. The germline gives CDR1 SEHNR, CDR2 FQNEAQ (reference sequence). In nucleotides, the CDR3 is TGTGCCAGCAGCTTAGAGACGTGGGAGACCCAGTACTTC. This codes for CASSLETWETQYF. Using reference TRBV7-9 and TRBJ2-5 for the parts outside the CDR3, the full variable domain is DTGVSQNPRHKITKRGQNVTFRCDPISEHNRLYWYRQTLGQGPEFLTYFQNEAQLEKSRLLSDRFSAERPKGSFSTLEIQRTEQGDSAMYLCASSLETWETQYFGPGTRLLVL.